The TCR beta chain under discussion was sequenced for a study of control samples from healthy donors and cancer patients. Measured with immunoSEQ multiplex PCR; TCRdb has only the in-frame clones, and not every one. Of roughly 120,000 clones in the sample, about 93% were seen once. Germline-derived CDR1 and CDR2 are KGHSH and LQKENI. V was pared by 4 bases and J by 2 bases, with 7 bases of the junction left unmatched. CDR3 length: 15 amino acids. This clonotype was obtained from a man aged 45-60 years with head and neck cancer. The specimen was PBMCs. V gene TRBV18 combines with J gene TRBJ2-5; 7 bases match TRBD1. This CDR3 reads CASSLQGIGQETQYF. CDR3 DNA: TGTGCCAGCTCACTACAGGGGATCGGACAAGAGACCCAGTACTTC.